The 6 T cell receptor beta chains reported below all come from one sample, sequenced in a study of shared clonotypes between healthy human individuals. The data were produced by immunoSEQ multiplex PCR, yet TCRdb's version contains in-frame clones alone and is incomplete. The table lists more than 2,000,000 clones, 85% to 95% of them singletons. What was sequenced was naive CD4+ T cells from PBMCs. Subset given: CD45RA+ positively selected. The receptors come from a man younger than 35 in good health. Some clones in this sample may be carry-over from other donors' samples.

The chain recombines TRBV6-5 with TRBJ1-5, with a weak D call TRBD1 (5 bases). This CDR3 region has 15 residues. V lost 0 bases, J lost 5 bases, and 11 bases lay in between. Germline-derived CDR1 and CDR2 are MNHEY and SVGAGI. CDR3 protein: CASSYSGSRDQPQHF. CDR3 nucleotide sequence: TGTGCCAGCAGTTACTCGGGATCCAGGGATCAGCCCCAGCATTTT.

This chain joins TRBV7-2 and TRBJ2-3; D tentatively reads TRBD1 or TRBD2 (5 bases each). Trimming left V 7 bases short and J 2 bases short, with 19 bases between. This CDR3 is 16 amino acids long. Germline CDR1 is SGHTA and CDR2 is FQGNSA. CDR3 DNA: TGTGCCAGCAACGACTTGGGACCGCATATCACAGATACGCAGTATTTT. Its translation is CASNDLGPHITDTQYF.

V and J are TRBV30 and TRBJ1-4; 7 bases line up with TRBD1. Trimming removed 2 bases from V and 7 bases from J; junction bases left unmatched: 10. Germline V gives CDR1 GTSNPN, CDR2 SVGIG (reference sequence). CDR3 length: 15 amino acids. CDR3 protein: CAWSPDIGGGEKLFF. The DNA for the CDR3 is TGTGCCTGGAGTCCTGACATAGGGGGCGGTGAAAAACTGTTTTTT.

CDR3 sequence reads: CSARGLLRTEAFF. The CDR3 DNA follows: TGCAGCGCCAGGGGGCTGCTGCGCACTGAAGCTTTCTTT. The chain carries TRBV29-1 and TRBJ1-1; 8 nucleotides align to TRBD1. Trimming at V came to 7 bases and at J to 4 bases, leaving 8 bases not matched to a gene. Germline CDR1 is SQVTM and CDR2 is ANQGSEA. The CDR3 totals 13 residues.

The chain links TRBV5-4 to TRBJ2-4; 10 nucleotides match TRBD1. Germline V gene lookup returns CDR1 SGHNT and CDR2 YYREEE (reference sequence). This CDR3 is built from 16 residues. V shed 4 bases and J 7 bases; nucleotides not matched to a gene: 11. The CDR3 DNA reads TGTGCCAGCAGCCCCCCGGGACAGGGGACGATTAACATTCAGTACTTC. As protein: CASSPPGQGTINIQYF.

V and J are TRBV19 and TRBJ1-4; possibly TRBD1 for D (6 bases). With 3 bases removed from V and 4 bases from J, the gap between germline ends came to 24 bases. Per germline, CDR1 LNHDA and CDR2 SQIVND (reference sequence). The length of the CDR3 is 19 residues. The CDR3 nucleotides are TGTGCCAGTAGTATCGGCGGGGGGGGCCTCGTGGCGAATAATGAAAAACTGTTTTTT. Its translation is CASSIGGGGLVANNEKLFF.